Below, one TCR beta chain is given with its context. With V trimmed by 3 bases and J by 8 bases, 14 bases remained unmatched. The germline V gene encodes CDR1 SGHNT and CDR2 YYREEE (reference sequence). The CDR3 extends over 16 amino acids. This specimen belongs to a study of blood T cell repertoires in COVID-19. Overall study: COVID-19 samples from acute and convalescent phases originated in the United States, Italy and Spain. T cells, B-cell-depleted T cells, or PBMCs provided the cDNA or gDNA that served as material.

Per the authors' pipeline: Estimation of nucleated cell counts relied on the amplification of reference gene primers. Here immunoSEQ multiplex PCR was the method, and the copy in TCRdb shows in-frame clones only, minus some. V, J and clone size derive from that table, while D and trimming were established from the DNA sequence. The sample contains over 40,000 clones, less than 95% of which appear only once. This receptor was identified in a man between 65 and 79 years old with acute or convalescent COVID-19. The rearrangement joins TRBV5-4 to TRBJ1-2, with TRBD1 matching 9 bases. Sequenced input: peripheral blood. The DNA of the CDR3 is TGTGCCAGCAGCTGGGGGGGACAGGGACGAATTGGAGGCTACACCTTC. Translated, it gives CASSWGGQGRIGGYTF.